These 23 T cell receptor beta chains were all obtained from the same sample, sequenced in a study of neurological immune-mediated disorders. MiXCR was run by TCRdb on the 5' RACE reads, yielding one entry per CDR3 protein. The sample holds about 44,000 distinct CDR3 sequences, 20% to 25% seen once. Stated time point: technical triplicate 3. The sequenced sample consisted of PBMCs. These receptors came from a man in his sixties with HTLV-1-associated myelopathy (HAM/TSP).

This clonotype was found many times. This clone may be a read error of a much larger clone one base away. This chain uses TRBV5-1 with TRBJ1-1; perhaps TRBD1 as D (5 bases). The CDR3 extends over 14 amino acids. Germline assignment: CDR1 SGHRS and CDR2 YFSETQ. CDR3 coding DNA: TGCGCCAGCGGCTTGGGGGGAGGAGACACTGAAGCTTTCTTT. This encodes CASGLGGGDTEAFF.

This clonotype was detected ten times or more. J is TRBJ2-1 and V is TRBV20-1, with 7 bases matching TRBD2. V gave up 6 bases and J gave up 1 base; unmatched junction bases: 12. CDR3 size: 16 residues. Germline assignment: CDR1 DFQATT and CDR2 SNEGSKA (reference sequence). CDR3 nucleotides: TGCAGTGCAATAGGTAGCGGGTTAGGATCCTACAATGAGCAGTTCTTC. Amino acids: CSAIGSGLGSYNEQFF.

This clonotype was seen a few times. CDR3 nucleotide sequence: TGTGCCAGCAGTCCCCAGACAGGGAGCTATGGCTACACCTTC. Translation: CASSPQTGSYGYTF. The genes are TRBV12-3 or TRBV12-4 and TRBJ1-2; TRBD1 agrees at 7 bases. V was pared by 5 bases and J by 4 bases, with 7 bases of the junction left unmatched. The CDR3 has 14 residues.

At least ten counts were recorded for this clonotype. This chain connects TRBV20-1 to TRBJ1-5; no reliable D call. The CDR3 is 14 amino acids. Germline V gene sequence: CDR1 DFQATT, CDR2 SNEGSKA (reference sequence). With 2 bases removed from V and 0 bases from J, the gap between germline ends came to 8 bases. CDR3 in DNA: TGCAGTGCTAGATTGGCATTTAGCAATCAGCCCCAGCATTTT. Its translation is CSARLAFSNQPQHF.

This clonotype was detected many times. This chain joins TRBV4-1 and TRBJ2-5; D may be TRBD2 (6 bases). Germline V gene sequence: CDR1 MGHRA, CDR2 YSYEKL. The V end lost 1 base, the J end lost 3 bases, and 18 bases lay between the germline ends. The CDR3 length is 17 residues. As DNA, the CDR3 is TGCGCCAGCAGCCAAGCATGGGGGGTGGTGGTGGAAGAGACCCAGTACTTC. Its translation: CASSQAWGVVVEETQYF.

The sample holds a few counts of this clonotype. The CDR3 region is CASSAEDRSIQYF. The DNA of the CDR3 is TGCGCCAGCAGCGCCGAGGACAGATCCATTCAGTACTTC. The chain links TRBV5-1 to TRBJ2-4; TRBD1 might be the D (6 bases). The germline V gene has CDR1 SGHRS and CDR2 YFSETQ. The V end was cut by 4 bases, the J end by 9 bases, with 14 bases between. CDR3 size: 13 residues.

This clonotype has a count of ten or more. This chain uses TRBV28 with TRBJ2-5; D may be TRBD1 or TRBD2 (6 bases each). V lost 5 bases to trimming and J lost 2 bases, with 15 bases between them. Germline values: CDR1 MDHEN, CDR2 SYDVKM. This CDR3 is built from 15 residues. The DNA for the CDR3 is TGTGCCAGCAGTGGGGGGCAGGGGCTACAAGAGACCCAGTACTTC. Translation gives CASSGGQGLQETQYF.

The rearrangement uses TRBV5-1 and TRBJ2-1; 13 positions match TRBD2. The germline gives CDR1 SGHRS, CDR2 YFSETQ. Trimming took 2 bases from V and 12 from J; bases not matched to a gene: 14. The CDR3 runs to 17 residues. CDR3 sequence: CASSLTPGTSGALGQFF. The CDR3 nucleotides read TGCGCCAGCAGCTTAACCCCCGGGACTAGCGGGGCGCTAGGGCAGTTCTTC.

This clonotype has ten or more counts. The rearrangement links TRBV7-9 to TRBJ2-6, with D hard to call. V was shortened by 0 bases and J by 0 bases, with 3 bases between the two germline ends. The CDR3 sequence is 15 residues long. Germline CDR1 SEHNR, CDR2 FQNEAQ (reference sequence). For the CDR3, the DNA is TGTGCCAGCAGCTTAGCGGTCTCTGGGGCCAACGTCCTGACTTTC. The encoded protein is CASSLAVSGANVLTF.

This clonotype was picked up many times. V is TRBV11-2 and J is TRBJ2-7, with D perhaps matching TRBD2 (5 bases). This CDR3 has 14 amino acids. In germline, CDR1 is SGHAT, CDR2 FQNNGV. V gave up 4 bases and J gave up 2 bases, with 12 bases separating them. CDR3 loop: CASSSKLVPYEQYF. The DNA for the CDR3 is TGTGCCAGCAGCTCCAAACTAGTACCCTACGAGCAGTACTTC.

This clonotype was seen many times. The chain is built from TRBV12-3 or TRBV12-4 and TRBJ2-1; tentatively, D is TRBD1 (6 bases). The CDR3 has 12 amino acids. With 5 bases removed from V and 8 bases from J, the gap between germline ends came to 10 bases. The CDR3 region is CASSTGHDEQFF. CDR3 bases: TGTGCCAGCAGTACGGGACACGATGAGCAGTTCTTC.

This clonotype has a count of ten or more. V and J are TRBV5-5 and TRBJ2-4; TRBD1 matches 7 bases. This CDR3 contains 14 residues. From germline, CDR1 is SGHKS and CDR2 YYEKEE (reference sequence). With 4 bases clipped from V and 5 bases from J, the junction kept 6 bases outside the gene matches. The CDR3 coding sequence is TGTGCCAGCAGCCCGACAGGGACGGAAAACATTCAGTACTTC. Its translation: CASSPTGTENIQYF.

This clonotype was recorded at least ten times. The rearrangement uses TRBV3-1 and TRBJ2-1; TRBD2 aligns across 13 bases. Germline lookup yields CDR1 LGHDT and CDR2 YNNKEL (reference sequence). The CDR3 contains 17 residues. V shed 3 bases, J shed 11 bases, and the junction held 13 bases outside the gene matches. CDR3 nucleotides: TGTGCCAGCAGCCAGCAATCCGGGACTAGCGGGGTTATTAAGCAGTTCTTC. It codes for CASSQQSGTSGVIKQFF.

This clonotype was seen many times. For the CDR3, the DNA is TGTGCCAGCAGTCGGAGTGACGAGACTGAAGCTTTCTTT. Protein sequence: CASSRSDETEAFF. This chain connects TRBV2 to TRBJ1-1; D gene uncertain. Germline CDR1 reads SNHLY; CDR2 reads FYNNEI. The CDR3 sequence is 13 residues long. Trimming left V 5 bases short and J 5 bases short, with 12 bases between.

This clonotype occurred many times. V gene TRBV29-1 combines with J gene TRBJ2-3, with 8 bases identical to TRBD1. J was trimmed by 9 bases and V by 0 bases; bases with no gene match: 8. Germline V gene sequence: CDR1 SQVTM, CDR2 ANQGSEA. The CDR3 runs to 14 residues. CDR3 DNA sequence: TGCAGCGTTGAAGAGTCTGGACAGGGCATGACGCAGTATTTT. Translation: CSVEESGQGMTQYF.

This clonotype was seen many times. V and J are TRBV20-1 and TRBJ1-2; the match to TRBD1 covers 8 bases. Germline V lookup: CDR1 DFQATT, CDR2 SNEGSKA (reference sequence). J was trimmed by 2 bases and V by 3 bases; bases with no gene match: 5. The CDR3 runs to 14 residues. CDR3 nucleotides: TGCAGTGCTAGTCAGGGGGCGGGGAACTATGGCTACACCTTC. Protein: CSASQGAGNYGYTF.

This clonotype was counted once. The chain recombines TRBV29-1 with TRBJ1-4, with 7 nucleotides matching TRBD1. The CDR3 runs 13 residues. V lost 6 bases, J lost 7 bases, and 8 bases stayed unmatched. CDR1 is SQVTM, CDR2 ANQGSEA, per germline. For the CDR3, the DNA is TGCAGCGTGGGCCAGGGGGGTTTTGAAAAACTGTTTTTT. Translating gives CSVGQGGFEKLFF.

CDR3 nucleotide sequence: TGTGCCAGTAGTATCCATAGGGCCTACAATGAGCAGTTCTTC. It is translated as CASSIHRAYNEQFF. This rearrangement joins TRBV19 to TRBJ2-1; no reliable D call. From germline, CDR1 is LNHDA and CDR2 SQIVND (reference sequence). The V end was cut by 3 bases, the J end by 2 bases, with 8 bases between. This CDR3 region has 14 residues.

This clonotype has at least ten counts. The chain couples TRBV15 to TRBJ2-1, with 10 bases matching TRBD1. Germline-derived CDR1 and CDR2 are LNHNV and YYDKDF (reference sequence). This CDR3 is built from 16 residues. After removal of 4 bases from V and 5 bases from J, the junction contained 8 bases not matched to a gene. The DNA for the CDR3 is TGTGCCACCAGCACTCGGGACAGGGGAGGGAACAATGAGCAGTTCTTC. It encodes CATSTRDRGGNNEQFF.

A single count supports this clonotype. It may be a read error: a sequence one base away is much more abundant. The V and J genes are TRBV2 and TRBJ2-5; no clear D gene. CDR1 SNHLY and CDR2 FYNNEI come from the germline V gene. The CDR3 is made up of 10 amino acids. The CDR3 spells CVSSQETQYF. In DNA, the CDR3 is TGTGTCAGCAGTCAAGAGACCCAGTACTTC.

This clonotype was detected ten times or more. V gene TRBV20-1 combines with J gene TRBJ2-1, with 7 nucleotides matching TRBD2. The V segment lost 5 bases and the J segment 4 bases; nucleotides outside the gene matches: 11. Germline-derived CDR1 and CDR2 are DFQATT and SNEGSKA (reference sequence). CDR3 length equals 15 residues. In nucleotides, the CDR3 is TGCAGTGCTCCCCCCGGTACTAGCGCTTACAATGAGCAGTTCTTC. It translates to CSAPPGTSAYNEQFF.

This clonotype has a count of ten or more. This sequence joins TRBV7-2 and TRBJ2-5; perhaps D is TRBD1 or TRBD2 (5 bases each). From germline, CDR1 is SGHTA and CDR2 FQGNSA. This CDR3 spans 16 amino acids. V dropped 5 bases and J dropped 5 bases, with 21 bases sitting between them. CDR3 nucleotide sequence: TGTGCCAGCAGCGCGTTCCGTCGGCAGGGCGGGGAGACCCAGTACTTC. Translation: CASSAFRRQGGETQYF.

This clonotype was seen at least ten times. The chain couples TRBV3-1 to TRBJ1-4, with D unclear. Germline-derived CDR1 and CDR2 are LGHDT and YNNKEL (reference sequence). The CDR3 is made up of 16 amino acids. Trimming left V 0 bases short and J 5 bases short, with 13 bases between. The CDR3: CASSQDFASRNEKLFF. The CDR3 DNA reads TGTGCCAGCAGCCAAGATTTCGCCAGTAGGAATGAAAAACTGTTTTTT.